This T cell receptor (beta chain) was obtained from a study of blood T cell repertoires in COVID-19. Study as a whole: Italy, Spain and the United States were the sources of the convalescent and acute COVID-19 samples. In each case, the material was cDNA or gDNA derived from T cells, B-cell-depleted T cells, or PBMCs.

This clone was observed a few times. The Seattle patients joined while their infection was active and were tracked longitudinally afterward. The germline gives CDR1 LNHDA, CDR2 SQIVND (reference sequence). This CDR3 comprises 16 residues. V dropped 4 bases and J dropped 2; count of bases not matched to a gene: 6. In the authors' methods: Counts of nucleated cells, estimated from reference gene primer amplification, were obtained. Using immunoSEQ multiplex PCR, the repertoire was profiled, and TCRdb retains in-frame clones only, with some absent. V and J calls and clone size are those listed in that table; D and trimming were worked out from the DNA. The sample lists approximately 210,000 clones, about 82% occurring once.

This sequence joins TRBV19 and TRBJ1-5; 9 nucleotides align to TRBD1. This clonotype was obtained from a man between 60 and 75 years old with COVID-19, enrolled during active disease. Sequenced material: peripheral blood. CDR3 residues: CASSNTGGSGNQPQHF. The CDR3 nucleotides read TGTGCCAGTAGTAACACAGGGGGCTCTGGCAATCAGCCCCAGCATTTT.